These 16 T cell receptor beta chains came from one sample sequenced in a study of cytomegalovirus exposure and HLA in healthy donors. 13 Jbeta primers and 60 Vbeta primers were used for the PCR. Profiling relied on immunoSEQ multiplex PCR, and the TCRdb table lists in-frame clones only, not all of them. The sample includes 90,000 to 140,000 clones, nearly 15% seen only once; the top ten take about 0.79%. The sequenced sample was PBMCs. These receptors were obtained from a female donor in good health and CMV-seronegative.

This chain joins TRBV20-1 and TRBJ2-4, with D possibly TRBD1 on 5 matching bases. Germline V gene sequence: CDR1 DFQATT, CDR2 SNEGSKA (reference sequence). Trimming cost V 8 bases and J 0 bases, with 5 bases left between them. The CDR3 has 11 amino acids. DNA for the CDR3: TGCAGTAGGGGAGCCAAAAACATTCAGTACTTC. The encoded protein is CSRGAKNIQYF.

This clone was detected a few times. The chain links TRBV7-9 to TRBJ1-2; D is ambiguous. Germline loops: CDR1 SEHNR, CDR2 FQNEAQ (reference sequence). Trimming took 1 base from V and 5 from J, leaving 17 bases between them. The CDR3 is made up of 16 amino acids. The DNA for the CDR3 is TGTGCCAGCAGCTTAGTGTCCGGGAGCCCTTTGTATGGCTACACCTTC. The encoded protein is CASSLVSGSPLYGYTF.

This clone appeared a few times. The chain recombines TRBV4-1 with TRBJ1-2; D is possibly TRBD1 (5 bases). The CDR3 totals 17 residues. Trimming pared 0 bases from V and 4 bases from J, leaving 18 bases between. Per germline, CDR1 MGHRA and CDR2 YSYEKL. The CDR3 here is CASSQDPNPGIAYGYTF. The CDR3, as DNA: TGCGCCAGCAGCCAAGACCCGAATCCAGGGATTGCCTATGGCTACACCTTC.

The J gene is TRBJ2-1, the V gene TRBV4-3, with D perhaps TRBD2 (6 bases). This CDR3 is built from 15 residues. Germline V lookup: CDR1 LGHNA, CDR2 YSLEER. V was shortened by 6 bases and J by 7 bases, with 19 bases between the two germline ends. CDR3 DNA sequence: TGCGCCAGCAGTAAACCGGGGGAGACGGGAAATGAGCAGTTCTTC. This translates into CASSKPGETGNEQFF.

This sequence joins TRBV29-1 and TRBJ1-4, with 8 bases identical to TRBD1. The CDR3 runs to 14 residues. V trimming: 4 bases; J trimming: 7 bases; junction bases outside the gene matches: 8. The germline CDR1 and CDR2 sequences are SQVTM and ANQGSEA. The DNA of the CDR3 is TGCAGCGTTGTTGAGACAGGGGCTACTGAAAAACTGTTTTTT. This sequence encodes CSVVETGATEKLFF.

This clone came up a few times. The CDR3 loop reads CASSRAGGPYGYTF. CDR3 nucleotide sequence: TGTGCCAGCTCAAGGGCAGGGGGCCCCTATGGCTACACCTTC. This chain links TRBV18 with TRBJ1-2; 8 positions match TRBD1. The CDR3 length is 14 residues. Trimming took 5 bases from V and 4 from J; bases not matched to a gene: 6. The germline V gene encodes CDR1 KGHSH and CDR2 LQKENI.

The chain recombines TRBV27 with TRBJ2-5; TRBD1 agrees at 9 bases. The CDR3 is made up of 16 amino acids. J was trimmed by 4 bases and V by 4 bases; bases with no gene match: 10. Germline CDR1 reads MNHEY; CDR2 reads SMNVEV (reference sequence). The CDR3 coding sequence is TGTGCCAGCAGTTCCCGGGACAGGGTTTCGGTAGAGACCCAGTACTTC. Translated: CASSSRDRVSVETQYF.

This clone was counted only a few times. Other DNA sequences in the same sample also yield this CDR3. The CDR3 region is CASRAGYYGYTF. The CDR3 region has the DNA TGTGCCAGCAGGGCAGGATACTATGGCTACACCTTC. This chain joins TRBV2 and TRBJ1-2; D uncertain. The CDR3 is 12 amino acids. Germline CDR1 reads SNHLY; CDR2 reads FYNNEI. Trimming stripped 6 bases from V and 3 bases from J, with 8 bases between.

This clone was detected a few times. The genes are TRBV25-1 and TRBJ2-3; 7 bases fit TRBD2. V dropped 4 bases and J dropped 3; count of bases not matched to a gene: 16. Germline V CDR1 and CDR2: MGHDK, SYGVNS. The CDR3 is 18 amino acids. The CDR3 DNA reads as TGTGCCAGCAGTGTGGCGGGAGACTTGTGGGGAAGGACAGATACGCAGTATTTT. Translation gives CASSVAGDLWGRTDTQYF.

V gene TRBV5-5 combines with J gene TRBJ2-2; weak D call: TRBD1 (5 bases). Germline assignment: CDR1 SGHKS and CDR2 YYEKEE (reference sequence). The CDR3 is made up of 14 amino acids. V dropped 4 bases and J dropped 5 bases, with 12 bases sitting between them. CDR3 sequence (DNA): TGTGCCAGCAGCAGGGTCGACAGAACCGGGGAGCTGTTTTTT. This sequence encodes CASSRVDRTGELFF. Full variable domain (missing parts from reference TRBV5-5 and TRBJ2-2): DAGVTQSPTHLIKTRGQQVTLRCSPISGHKSVSWYQQVLGQGPQFIFQYYEKEERGRGNFPDRFSARQFPNYSSELNVNALLLGDSALYLCASSRVDRTGELFFGEGSRLTVL.

This clone occurred a few times. The chain combines TRBV4-1 with TRBJ1-5; 8 positions match TRBD1. This CDR3 is built from 17 residues. The junction had 11 bases not matched to a gene; V was cut back by 4 bases and J by 3 bases. Germline V gene sequence: CDR1 MGHRA, CDR2 YSYEKL. The CDR3 DNA reads TGCGCCAGCAGCCTATACCCGGGACAGGTGAACAATCAGCCCCAGCATTTT. It specifies CASSLYPGQVNNQPQHF.

A few counts support this clone. The chain couples TRBV9 to TRBJ2-3; no firm D call. This CDR3 contains 14 residues. CDR1 and CDR2 from the germline V gene are SGDLS and YYNGEE. The V gene lost 0 bases and the J gene lost 4 bases, with 9 bases spanning the gap. CDR3 DNA: TGTGCCAGCAGCGTAGGAAGTAGTTCAGATACGCAGTATTTT. Translation gives CASSVGSSSDTQYF. Full variable domain (missing parts from reference TRBV9 and TRBJ2-3): DSGVTQTPKHLITATGQRVTLRCSPRSGDLSVYWYQQSLDQGLQFLIQYYNGEERAKGNILERFSAQQFPDLHSELNLSSLELGDSALYFCASSVGSSSDTQYFGPGTRLTVL.

Here the CDR3 reads CASSLGVPGQGYYEQYF. CDR3 DNA: TGTGCCAGCAGCTTAGGGGTCCCCGGACAGGGGTATTACGAGCAGTACTTC. This sequence joins TRBV7-2 and TRBJ2-7, with 9 bases fitting TRBD1. With 1 base clipped from V and 4 bases from J, the junction kept 11 bases outside the gene matches. CDR3 length: 17 amino acids. The V gene's germline CDR1 is SGHTA and CDR2 FQGNSA.

The rearrangement uses TRBV6-6 and TRBJ1-5, with 7 positions matching TRBD1. The ends lost 4 bases at V and 5 bases at J; junction bases unmatched: 5. Looked up from germline, CDR1 is MNHNY and CDR2 is SVGAGI (reference sequence). The CDR3 runs 14 residues. DNA of the CDR3: TGTGCCAGCAGTTCGACAGGGAGCGATCAGCCCCAGCATTTT. Translated: CASSSTGSDQPQHF.

This clone was detected a few times. The chain employs TRBV10-2 and TRBJ2-3, with D unclear. The CDR3 totals 14 residues. The germline V and J ends were trimmed by 4 bases and 2 bases, with 10 bases remaining between them. Germline CDR1 is WSHSY and CDR2 is SAAADI. In nucleotides, the CDR3 is TGCGCCAGCAGTGTAGGTAGCTCCACAGATACGCAGTATTTT. Translating it yields CASSVGSSTDTQYF.

This clone was detected only a few times. The chain is built from TRBV14 and TRBJ2-2; D is undetermined. CDR3 length: 15 residues. Germline V gene lookup returns CDR1 SGHDN and CDR2 FVKESK. The germline V and J ends were trimmed by 0 bases and 0 bases, with 5 bases remaining between them. The chain's CDR3 is CASSQDSTNTGELFF. DNA of the CDR3: TGTGCCAGCAGCCAAGACAGTACGAACACCGGGGAGCTGTTTTTT.